These T cell receptor beta chains were read from a single sample in a study of T-cell reconstitution after alpha-beta-depleted transplantation in children. TCRdb re-analysed the PCR reads in MiXCR, keeping a single row per CDR3 protein. The sample lists 450,000 to 600,000 distinct CDR3 sequences, around a third occurring once. Specimen: PBMCs from the stem cell graft donor, collected from the stem cell graft. The receptors were sampled from a human donor who donated a stem cell graft to a child with aplastic anemia. The CDR3 runs from the conserved cysteine through the conserved F or W. Each record gives: J gene, V gene, CDR3 length, clone size, CDR3 protein. The size of a clone is reported for some rows only, either as once, few or many, or as a class for expanded clones.

j_gene: TRBJ1-1
v_gene: TRBV12-3/TRBV12-4
len: 14
abundance: few
CDR3aa: CASSFQDRNTEAFF

j_gene: TRBJ2-1
v_gene: TRBV7-3
len: 13
abundance: few
CDR3aa: CASTASRANEQFF

j_gene: TRBJ1-2
v_gene: TRBV4-2
len: 14
abundance: few
CDR3aa: CASSPWTANYGYTF

j_gene: TRBJ1-1
v_gene: TRBV18
len: 15
abundance: few
CDR3aa: CASSPRLTGNTEAFF

j_gene: TRBJ1-2
v_gene: TRBV29-1
len: 12
abundance: NA
CDR3aa: CSVVITGGFYTF

j_gene: TRBJ1-1
v_gene: TRBV20-1
len: 15
abundance: few
CDR3aa: CSARDMHGFATEAFF

j_gene: TRBJ2-2
v_gene: TRBV4-1
len: 14
abundance: few
CDR3aa: CASGDRGITGELFF

j_gene: TRBJ1-2
v_gene: TRBV7-2
len: 15
abundance: NA
CDR3aa: CASSSDRLFNYGYTF

j_gene: TRBJ1-3
v_gene: TRBV20-1
len: 14
abundance: NA
CDR3aa: CSARPGGAGNTIYF

j_gene: TRBJ2-1
v_gene: TRBV14
len: 14
abundance: few
CDR3aa: CASSLSWDYNEQFF

j_gene: TRBJ1-5
v_gene: TRBV27
len: 13
abundance: few
CDR3aa: CASSAWGSQPQHF

j_gene: TRBJ1-5
v_gene: TRBV12-3/TRBV12-4
len: 12
abundance: few
CDR3aa: CASSLASRPQHF

j_gene: TRBJ2-1
v_gene: TRBV3-1
len: 21
abundance: NA
CDR3aa: CASSHHQTSGSRAGSYNEQFF

j_gene: TRBJ1-4
v_gene: TRBV3-1
len: 14
abundance: NA
CDR3aa: CASSHDRRKEKLFF

j_gene: TRBJ2-1
v_gene: TRBV7-9
len: 14
abundance: NA
CDR3aa: CASSPPWQLDEQFF

j_gene: TRBJ1-5
v_gene: TRBV4-3
len: 17
abundance: few
CDR3aa: CASSQSHRGDSNQPQHF

j_gene: TRBJ1-2
v_gene: TRBV7-7
len: 16
abundance: NA
CDR3aa: CASSPGEAGQDYGYTF

j_gene: TRBJ2-1
v_gene: TRBV20-1
len: 15
abundance: NA
CDR3aa: CSALHSQRSGNEQFF

j_gene: TRBJ2-1
v_gene: TRBV6-2/TRBV6-3
len: 14
abundance: few
CDR3aa: CASSGWTGIDEQFF

j_gene: TRBJ2-2
v_gene: TRBV12-3/TRBV12-4
len: 15
abundance: once
CDR3aa: CASRDALQGPGELFF

j_gene: TRBJ2-1
v_gene: TRBV29-1
len: 13
abundance: NA
CDR3aa: CSGRQGGYNEQFF

j_gene: TRBJ2-6
v_gene: TRBV28
len: 15
abundance: NA
CDR3aa: CASSWRGPGANVLTF

j_gene: TRBJ2-5
v_gene: TRBV9
len: 14
abundance: few
CDR3aa: CASSPERGWETQYF

j_gene: TRBJ1-5
v_gene: TRBV15
len: 16
abundance: many
CDR3aa: CATSKIKGPGNQPQHF

j_gene: TRBJ2-7
v_gene: TRBV5-1
len: 12
abundance: few
CDR3aa: CASSGGRYEQYF

j_gene: TRBJ2-5
v_gene: TRBV25-1
len: 13
abundance: many
CDR3aa: CASSVPGGETQYF

j_gene: TRBJ1-2
v_gene: TRBV29-1
len: 17
abundance: many
CDR3aa: CSVQGGQATGPNYGYTF

j_gene: TRBJ2-2
v_gene: TRBV19
len: 16
abundance: once
CDR3aa: CASSMPSGASPGELFF

j_gene: TRBJ2-2
v_gene: TRBV12-3/TRBV12-4
len: 17
abundance: few
CDR3aa: CASSLENGLLIGGELFF

j_gene: TRBJ2-1
v_gene: TRBV7-2
len: 16
abundance: NA
CDR3aa: CASSPAGGPFINEQFF

j_gene: TRBJ2-7
v_gene: TRBV5-6
len: 16
abundance: NA
CDR3aa: CASSRGTAYHRFEQYF

j_gene: TRBJ2-1
v_gene: TRBV5-1
len: 15
abundance: many
CDR3aa: CASSLESGSYNEQFF

j_gene: TRBJ2-5
v_gene: TRBV9
len: 15
abundance: NA
CDR3aa: CASSVGDRERETQYF

j_gene: TRBJ2-2
v_gene: TRBV15
len: 14
abundance: NA
CDR3aa: CATGTSGFSGELFF

j_gene: TRBJ2-1
v_gene: TRBV5-5
len: 15
abundance: few
CDR3aa: CASSLTSGIYNEQFF

j_gene: TRBJ1-1
v_gene: TRBV29-1
len: 14
abundance: few
CDR3aa: CSVRVTELNTEAFF

j_gene: TRBJ2-1
v_gene: TRBV29-1
len: 18
abundance: NA
CDR3aa: CSVDNGFLAGGPSDEQFF

j_gene: TRBJ2-4
v_gene: TRBV29-1
len: 15
abundance: NA
CDR3aa: CSVEEGHIAKNIQYF

j_gene: TRBJ2-1
v_gene: TRBV11-2
len: 19
abundance: few
CDR3aa: CASSQVLAGGISPYNEQFF

j_gene: TRBJ2-2
v_gene: TRBV29-1
len: 15
abundance: NA
CDR3aa: CSAGEGGAITGELFF

j_gene: TRBJ2-1
v_gene: TRBV29-1
len: 15
abundance: NA
CDR3aa: CSVPPGRGDGNEQFF

j_gene: TRBJ1-1
v_gene: TRBV30
len: 10
abundance: few
CDR3aa: CAWGHKGAFF

j_gene: TRBJ2-4
v_gene: TRBV30
len: 15
abundance: NA
CDR3aa: CAWSFPRTGRNIQYF

j_gene: TRBJ2-7
v_gene: TRBV20-1
len: 15
abundance: few
CDR3aa: CSARDLASGGYEQYF

j_gene: TRBJ2-5
v_gene: TRBV28
len: 14
abundance: few
CDR3aa: CASSFDRRQETQYF

j_gene: TRBJ2-1
v_gene: TRBV20-1
len: 15
abundance: few
CDR3aa: CSASSPGLTNNEQFF

j_gene: TRBJ1-1
v_gene: TRBV12-3/TRBV12-4
len: 13
abundance: NA
CDR3aa: CAGTTGGFGEAFF